This TCR beta chain was observed in a study of OX40 agonist ivuxolimab in advanced cancers. Peripheral blood came from all dose cohorts at three timepoints. Produced via immunoSEQ multiplex PCR; TCRdb's table is partial and in-frame only. The data hold about 80,000 clones, with 92% observed a single time. Concerning this clone: Its antigen is unknown.

Study outcomes and limitations: Averaged across samples, CD8+ T cells carried more expanded clones than CD4+ did. Both CD4+ and CD8+ T cell populations in blood had undergone clonal expansion by week 6 at 0.1 to 3.0 mg/kg.

Trimming removed 1 base at V and 1 base at J, with 19 bases between. CDR3 size: 18 residues. Germline CDR1 SGHRS, CDR2 YFSETQ. The chain combines TRBV5-1 with TRBJ2-3, with TRBD2 as a possible D gene (6 bases). The sequencing used CD4+ or CD8+ T cells sorted from blood, collected in a trial of the OX40 agonist ivuxolimab. The TCR was taken from an adult with an advanced solid tumor such as melanoma, head and neck, liver or kidney cancer. The CDR3 sequence is CASSLPTGPPGGTDTQYF. In nucleotides, the CDR3 is TGCGCCAGCAGCTTGCCAACCGGGCCCCCGGGGGGCACAGATACGCAGTATTTT. The entire variable domain, with the rest obtained from reference TRBV5-1 and TRBJ2-3, is as follows: KAGVTQTPRYLIKTRGQQVTLSCSPISGHRSVSWYQQTPGQGLQFLFEYFSETQRNKGNFPGRFSGRQFSNSRSEMNVSTLELGDSALYLCASSLPTGPPGGTDTQYFGPGTRLTVL.